These 9 T cell receptor beta chains share one sample of origin, sequenced in a study of T-cell reconstitution after alpha-beta-depleted transplantation in children. The TCRbeta library incorporated unique molecular identifiers. In TCRdb, the PCR reads were re-called with MiXCR into one record per CDR3 protein. The top ten clones hold about 0.77% of a sample with 700,000 or so distinct CDR3 sequences, around 13% of them seen once. Sequences were derived from PBMCs, sampled before TCRalphabeta/CD19-depleted stem cell transplant. Every receptor here comes from a girl between 2 and 10 years old with congenital amegakaryocytic thrombocytopenia, due to receive a stem cell transplant.

This rearrangement joins TRBV7-9 to TRBJ2-1; tentatively, D is TRBD1 or TRBD2 (5 bases each). The V end was cut by 5 bases, the J end by 2 bases, with 16 bases between. Germline lookup yields CDR1 SEHNR and CDR2 FQNEAQ (reference sequence). The CDR3 runs to 16 residues. The CDR3 here is CASSTSLWGPYNEQFF. The DNA for the CDR3 is TGTGCCAGCAGCACTAGTCTGTGGGGCCCCTACAATGAGCAGTTCTTC.

In this sample, this clonotype turned up a few times. The chain is built from TRBV11-2 and TRBJ2-5; D is ambiguous. The CDR3 contains 16 residues. V lost 5 bases, J lost 1 base, and 17 bases lay in between. CDR1 is SGHAT and CDR2 is FQNNGV in the germline V gene. The CDR3 coding sequence is TGTGCCAGCAGCCCCAGAATCTCAAGGCTCCAAGAGACCCAGTACTTC. Translating it yields CASSPRISRLQETQYF.

The J gene is TRBJ2-7, the V gene TRBV5-5; possibly TRBD2 for D (6 bases). The CDR3 runs to 14 residues. Germline assignment: CDR1 SGHKS and CDR2 YYEKEE (reference sequence). Trimming shortened V by 4 bases and J by 3 bases, and 14 bases separated the two germline ends. The CDR3 protein is CASSPPLRDYEQYF. The CDR3 DNA is TGTGCCAGCAGCCCCCCCTTGCGGGACTACGAGCAGTACTTC.

The chain carries TRBV11-2 and TRBJ2-7; 12 bases agree with TRBD2. Trimming at V came to 4 bases and at J to 2 bases, leaving 15 bases not matched to a gene. The germline CDR1 and CDR2 sequences are SGHAT and FQNNGV. This CDR3 has 19 residues. The DNA for the CDR3 is TGTGCCAGCAGCTCCTACCTCTTAAGACTAGCGGGGGCAGCCTACGAGCAGTACTTC. Translation gives CASSSYLLRLAGAAYEQYF.

The V call is TRBV5-1, the J call TRBJ2-2; 8 bases map to TRBD1. Germline-derived CDR1 and CDR2 are SGHRS and YFSETQ. V shed 2 bases, J shed 6 bases, and the junction held 6 bases outside the gene matches. This CDR3 contains 15 residues. The CDR3 loop reads CASSFLGQGAGELFF. Here the CDR3 DNA reads TGCGCCAGCAGCTTTCTTGGACAGGGCGCCGGGGAGCTGTTTTTT.

V is TRBV7-2 and J is TRBJ2-5; D is uncertain. The V end lost 5 bases, the J end lost 4 bases, and 11 bases lay between the germline ends. CDR3 length equals 13 residues. In germline, CDR1 is SGHTA, CDR2 FQGNSA. In DNA form, the CDR3 reads TGTGCCAGCAGCCCAGGCAGGAGAGAGACCCAGTACTTC. As protein: CASSPGRRETQYF. Based on the CDR3 plus reference TRBV7-2 and TRBJ2-5, the full variable domain is GAGVSQSPSNKVTEKGKDVELRCDPISGHTALYWYRQSLGQGLEFLIYFQGNSAPDKSGLPSDRFSAERTGGSVSTLTIQRTQQEDSAVYLCASSPGRRETQYFGPGTRLLVL.

The table lists this clonotype with many counts. This chain uses TRBV10-2 with TRBJ2-1, with unresolved D. The germline V gene encodes CDR1 WSHSY and CDR2 SAAADI. The CDR3 loop spans 14 amino acids. Trimming pared 7 bases from V and 2 bases from J, leaving 12 bases between. The CDR3, as DNA: TGCGCCAGCACCCCTGCCGGGCCCTACAATGAGCAGTTCTTC. Its translation is CASTPAGPYNEQFF.

This clonotype came up many times. The DNA for the CDR3 is TGTGCCAGCAGCTTGCTTTATCTGGGACAGGGGGCCTTCGGCTACACCTTC. Translating gives CASSLLYLGQGAFGYTF. This chain connects TRBV5-5 to TRBJ1-2; TRBD1 aligns across 12 bases. The germline gives CDR1 SGHKS, CDR2 YYEKEE (reference sequence). The V segment lost 1 base and the J segment 8 bases; nucleotides outside the gene matches: 12. The CDR3 is 17 amino acids.

As to this clonotype: It may be a read error: a sequence one base away is much more abundant. This chain connects TRBV20-1 to TRBJ2-1; 12 nucleotides align to TRBD2. The CDR3 covers 16 residues. Germline values: CDR1 DFQATT, CDR2 SNEGSKA (reference sequence). The CDR3 here is CCASGRAGGPYNEQFF. The CDR3 nucleotides are TGCTGTGCTAGCGGGAGGGCCGGCGGCCCCTACAATGAGCAGTTCTTC.